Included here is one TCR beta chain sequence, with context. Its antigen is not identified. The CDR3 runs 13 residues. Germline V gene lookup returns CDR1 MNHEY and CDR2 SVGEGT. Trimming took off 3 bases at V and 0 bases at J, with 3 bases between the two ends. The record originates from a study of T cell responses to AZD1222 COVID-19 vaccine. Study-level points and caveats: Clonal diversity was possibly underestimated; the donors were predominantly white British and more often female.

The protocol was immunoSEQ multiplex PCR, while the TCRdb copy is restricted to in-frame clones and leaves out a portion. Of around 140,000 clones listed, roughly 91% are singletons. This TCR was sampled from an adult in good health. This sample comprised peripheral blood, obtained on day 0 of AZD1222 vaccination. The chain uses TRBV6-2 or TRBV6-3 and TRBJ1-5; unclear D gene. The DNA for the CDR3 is TGTGCCAGCAGTTATCTTAGCAATCAGCCCCAGCATTTT. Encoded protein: CASSYLSNQPQHF.